This T cell receptor beta chain was recorded in a study of OX40 agonist ivuxolimab in advanced cancers. Study-wide findings and caveats: Average numbers of expanded clones were greater in CD8+ T cells than in CD4+.

About this clone: As yet, its antigen is unknown.

The germline V gene has CDR1 SGHDN and CDR2 FVKESK. V trimming: 1 base; J trimming: 0 bases; junction bases outside the gene matches: 16. The length of the CDR3 is 20 residues. Assay: immunoSEQ multiplex PCR; the TCRdb copy retains only in-frame clones and omits some. The profile shows tens of thousands of clones, around 81% of them singletons. The sample here was CD4+ or CD8+ T cells sorted from blood, taken in a trial of the OX40 agonist ivuxolimab. The rearrangement links TRBV14 to TRBJ2-3; 7 bases are a match to TRBD1. This clonotype was obtained from an adult with an advanced solid tumor such as melanoma, head and neck, liver or kidney cancer. The CDR3 DNA reads as TGTGCCAGCAGCCAAGTTACCCGGCACAGGGGCCCCCCTAGCACAGATACGCAGTATTTT. Translating gives CASSQVTRHRGPPSTDTQYF.